Below are 30 T cell receptor beta chains sequenced from a single sample in a study of control samples from healthy donors and cancer patients. Measured with immunoSEQ multiplex PCR; TCRdb has only the in-frame clones, and not every one. The sample gives fewer than 95,000 clones, 86% of which show up once; over 1% is in the top ten. Input material: blood. The source of these receptors is a woman aged 50 to 60 in good health.

V usage is TRBV5-6 and J usage is TRBJ1-2, with a weak D call TRBD1 (6 bases). The CDR3 loop spans 15 amino acids. Trimming removed 4 bases from V and 4 bases from J, with 17 bases in between. The germline V gene has CDR1 SGHDT and CDR2 YYEEEE. This CDR3 reads CASSPPGNRAYGYTF. DNA of the CDR3: TGTGCCAGCAGCCCACCCGGTAACAGGGCCTATGGCTACACCTTC.

The sample holds a few counts of this clone. The V and J genes are TRBV14 and TRBJ2-2, with 11 bases that match TRBD2. Per germline, CDR1 SGHDN and CDR2 FVKESK. This CDR3 has 16 amino acids. The V and J ends lost 6 bases and 6 bases, in that order; junction bases with no gene match: 9. The CDR3 here is CASRLGTSGSSGELFF. The CDR3 nucleotides are TGTGCCAGCAGACTGGGTACTAGCGGGAGTTCCGGGGAGCTGTTTTTT.

V gene TRBV29-1 combines with J gene TRBJ2-5; 9 bases map to TRBD2. CDR1 and CDR2 (germline): SQVTM, ANQGSEA. V was pared by 6 bases and J by 6 bases, with 11 bases of the junction left unmatched. This CDR3 spans 14 amino acids. CDR3 in amino acids: CSVPAGGTTQTQYF. The CDR3 DNA sequence: TGCAGCGTACCAGCGGGAGGAACCACACAGACCCAGTACTTC.

The chain is built from TRBV6-2 or TRBV6-3 and TRBJ2-7; tentative D call: TRBD2 (6 bases). This CDR3 contains 12 residues. Germline lookup yields CDR1 MNHEY and CDR2 SVGEGT. V lost 6 bases to trimming and J lost 6 bases, with 12 bases between them. Here the CDR3 DNA reads TGTGCCAGCAGCTGGGACTTCAGCGAGCAGTACTTC. As protein: CASSWDFSEQYF.

This clone was seen a handful of times. This sequence joins TRBV28 and TRBJ2-7, with D possibly TRBD2 on 6 matching bases. V was trimmed by 6 bases and J by 6 bases, leaving 21 bases between them. The germline gives CDR1 MDHEN, CDR2 SYDVKM. The CDR3 runs to 15 residues. The CDR3 protein is CASSFKPGLGLEQYF. CDR3 DNA sequence: TGTGCCAGCAGCTTTAAACCGGGACTGGGGCTCGAGCAGTACTTC.

The DNA of the CDR3 is TGCGCCAGCAGTGGGACTAGCGGGAGCTACGAGCAGTACTTC. Its protein product is CASSGTSGSYEQYF. The rearrangement uses TRBV10-1 and TRBJ2-7; 13 bases map to TRBD2. This CDR3 has 14 residues. Germline loops: CDR1 WNHNN, CDR2 SYGVQD (reference sequence). The trim removed 4 bases at V and 3 bases at J, leaving 0 bases unmatched.

Note on this clone: Other nucleotide sequences from this sample produce the same CDR3. Here the CDR3 DNA reads TGTGCCAGCAGCCATAGACAGGGAAAAAGAAACACTGAAGCTTTCTTT. It specifies CASSHRQGKRNTEAFF. The chain uses TRBV7-9 and TRBJ1-1; TRBD1 matches at 7 bases. Trimming took 5 bases from V and 2 from J; bases not matched to a gene: 11. The CDR3 is 16 residues long. The V gene's germline CDR1 is SEHNR and CDR2 FQNEAQ (reference sequence).

In its sample, this clone was seen once. The chain combines TRBV6-5 with TRBJ2-1, with 8 bases identical to TRBD1. The germline CDR1 and CDR2 sequences are MNHEY and SVGAGI. The CDR3 covers 14 residues. J gave up 7 bases and V 8 bases, and 10 bases lay outside the gene matches. CDR3 loop: CASRQGSGNNEQFF. CDR3 DNA: TGTGCCAGCCGACAGGGGTCCGGGAATAATGAGCAGTTCTTC.

The chain links TRBV25-1 to TRBJ2-5, with D maybe TRBD2 (6 bases). The CDR3 length is 15 residues. The V end was cut by 3 bases, the J end by 1 base, with 12 bases between. Germline CDR1 is MGHDK and CDR2 is SYGVNS. The CDR3 sequence: CASSDSRGPQETQYF. CDR3 coding DNA: TGTGCCAGCAGTGATTCGCGGGGCCCCCAAGAGACCCAGTACTTC.

J is TRBJ1-3 and V is TRBV6-5; no definite D call. Per the germline V gene, CDR1 is MNHEY and CDR2 is SVGAGI. Trimming took off 6 bases at V and 6 bases at J, with 18 bases between the two ends. This CDR3 comprises 15 residues. The CDR3 loop reads CASSSPLGPANTIYF. CDR3 sequence (DNA): TGTGCCAGCAGCTCCCCTCTAGGGCCTGCAAACACCATATATTTT.

The chain combines TRBV18 with TRBJ2-5; unclear D gene. Germline CDR1 and CDR2: KGHSH and LQKENI. V was shortened by 2 bases and J by 5 bases, with 6 bases between the two germline ends. The length of the CDR3 is 12 residues. The CDR3 region has the DNA TGTGCCAGCTCACCAGATAGGGAGACCCAGTACTTC. It translates to CASSPDRETQYF. Complete variable domain (other parts from reference TRBV18 and TRBJ2-5): NAGVMQNPRHLVRRRGQEARLRCSPMKGHSHVYWYRQLPEEGLKFMVYLQKENIIDESGMPKERFSAEFPKEGPSILRIQQVVRGDSAAYFCASSPDRETQYFGPGTRLLVL.

This CDR3 reads CASSVIGETQYF. In nucleotides, the CDR3 is TGTGCCAGCAGCGTGATCGGGGAGACCCAGTACTTC. The chain is built from TRBV2 and TRBJ2-5, with unresolved D. The V end lost 6 bases, the J end lost 5 bases, and 10 bases lay between the germline ends. CDR1 SNHLY and CDR2 FYNNEI come from the germline V gene. The CDR3 has 12 residues.

The V and J genes are TRBV6-2 or TRBV6-3 and TRBJ2-1; TRBD1 might be the D (6 bases). Trimming left V 0 bases short and J 4 bases short, with 7 bases between. Per the germline V gene, CDR1 is MNHEY and CDR2 is SVGEGT. This CDR3 has 14 amino acids. The CDR3 is CASSYSDSYNEQFF. The DNA of the CDR3 is TGTGCCAGCAGTTACTCGGACAGTTACAATGAGCAGTTCTTC.

V and J are TRBV9 and TRBJ2-3; tentative D call: TRBD2 (6 bases). The V gene's germline CDR1 is SGDLS and CDR2 YYNGEE. Deletions cut 0 bases from V and 6 bases from J, with 8 bases between. This CDR3 region has 13 residues. CDR3: CASSVALADTQYF. DNA for the CDR3: TGTGCCAGCAGCGTAGCACTAGCTGATACGCAGTATTTT.

This clone was observed a single time. CDR3 bases: TGTGCCAGCAGTTTAACAGGGGGGACTGAAGCTTTCTTT. It encodes CASSLTGGTEAFF. This rearrangement joins TRBV6-6 to TRBJ1-1; 8 nucleotides align to TRBD1. Germline V CDR1 and CDR2: MNHNY, SVGAGI (reference sequence). The CDR3 spans 13 residues. V was pared by 4 bases and J by 5 bases, with 3 bases of the junction left unmatched.

The genes are TRBV5-6 and TRBJ1-2; D not resolved. This CDR3 is built from 13 residues. Trimming removed 1 base at V and 0 bases at J, with 4 bases between. Germline-derived CDR1 and CDR2 are SGHDT and YYEEEE. The CDR3 coding sequence is TGTGCCAGCAGCTTGACGACTAACTATGGCTACACCTTC. Protein: CASSLTTNYGYTF.

The chain recombines TRBV19 with TRBJ1-4; TRBD1 might be the D (5 bases). V lost 7 bases and J 2 bases, leaving 14 bases between the germline ends. The germline CDR1 and CDR2 sequences are LNHDA and SQIVND (reference sequence). The CDR3 spans 15 residues. The CDR3 is CASNRPGSTNEKLFF. DNA for the CDR3: TGTGCCAGTAACAGGCCAGGGTCCACTAATGAAAAACTGTTTTTT.

The chain has TRBV5-4 and TRBJ1-2, with 9 positions matching TRBD1. The CDR3 loop spans 17 amino acids. Per the germline V gene, CDR1 is SGHNT and CDR2 is YYREEE (reference sequence). V shed 3 bases and J 4 bases; nucleotides not matched to a gene: 13. The CDR3, as DNA: TGTGCCAGCAGCTCACACCTACAGGGGGCCTACAGCTATGGCTACACCTTC. It specifies CASSSHLQGAYSYGYTF.

The V and J genes are TRBV6-2 or TRBV6-3 and TRBJ1-5; D uncertain. The V and J ends lost 3 bases and 7 bases respectively, with 7 bases between them. The length of the CDR3 is 12 residues. Germline values: CDR1 MNHEY, CDR2 SVGEGT. The CDR3 DNA is TGTGCCAGCAGTTATTTTTTGCAGCCCCAGCATTTT. Amino acids: CASSYFLQPQHF.

The chain carries TRBV18 and TRBJ1-4; D gene ambiguous. Germline CDR1 reads KGHSH; CDR2 reads LQKENI. CDR3 size: 14 residues. V shed 1 base and J shed 3 bases, with 6 bases lying between them. CDR3 region: CASSPQGANEKLFF. In DNA, the CDR3 is TGTGCCAGCTCACCACAGGGTGCTAATGAAAAACTGTTTTTT.

J is TRBJ2-3 and V is TRBV7-9; TRBD2 aligns across 7 bases. Germline assignment: CDR1 SEHNR and CDR2 FQNEAQ (reference sequence). Trimming at V came to 9 bases and at J to 2 bases, leaving 8 bases not matched to a gene. This CDR3 comprises 14 residues. This CDR3 reads CASSPGGNTDTQYF. The CDR3 region has the DNA TGTGCCAGTTCCCCCGGGGGGAACACAGATACGCAGTATTTT.

V gene TRBV3-1 (or the pseudogene TRBV3-2) combines with J gene TRBJ1-3; D call uncertain. Between the trimmed V and J ends, which lost 1 base and 3 bases, there was a span of 10 bases. The CDR3 is 15 amino acids. Per the germline V gene, CDR1 is LGHDT and CDR2 is YNNKEL (reference sequence). This chain's CDR3 is CASSQGTDNGNTIYF. The CDR3 region has the DNA TGTGCCAGCAGCCAAGGCACAGATAATGGAAACACCATATATTTT.

The CDR3 coding sequence is TGTGCCAGCAGTTTACGGCAGGAGCAGTTCTTC. Translating it yields CASSLRQEQFF. V is TRBV12-3 or TRBV12-4 and J is TRBJ2-1; D gene ambiguous. The CDR3 extends over 11 amino acids. The germline V and J ends were trimmed by 2 bases and 10 bases, with 6 bases remaining between them.

The CDR3 DNA sequence: TGCGCCAGCAGCCAAGATCGGGCGGGGATCACCGGGGAGCTGTTTTTT. Its protein is CASSQDRAGITGELFF. This sequence joins TRBV4-3 and TRBJ2-2, with D tentatively TRBD2 (6 bases). The CDR3 extends over 16 amino acids. V dropped 0 bases and J dropped 4 bases, with 12 bases sitting between them. The V gene's germline CDR1 is LGHNA and CDR2 YSLEER.

Notes on this clone: One end of the junction does not line up with germline, which may come from a read error. The chain combines TRBV28 with TRBJ1-5, with D maybe TRBD1 (6 bases). CDR3 size: 14 residues. Germline V CDR1 and CDR2: MDHEN, SYDVKM. The CDR3 DNA reads as TGTGCGAGCAGGGGCCAAGTTAGCAATCAGCCCCAGCATTTT. It specifies CASRGQVSNQPQHF.

The genes are TRBV4-2 and TRBJ2-1; TRBD2 aligns across 9 bases. This CDR3 is 15 amino acids long. The V gene's germline CDR1 is LGHNA and CDR2 YNFKEQ. With V trimmed by 4 bases and J by 2 bases, 3 bases remained unmatched. Here the CDR3 reads CASSLSGGAYNEQFF. Here the CDR3 DNA reads TGTGCCAGCAGCCTTAGCGGGGGCGCCTACAATGAGCAGTTCTTC.

J is TRBJ1-1 and V is TRBV2, with D possibly matching TRBD1 (5 bases). Germline loops: CDR1 SNHLY, CDR2 FYNNEI. V was shortened by 8 bases and J by 2 bases, with 18 bases between the two germline ends. This CDR3 is built from 15 residues. The CDR3 spells CASSLSGTVNTEAFF. The CDR3 nucleotides are TGTGCCAGCTCCCTATCGGGGACGGTTAACACTGAAGCTTTCTTT. The complete variable domain, with remaining parts taken from reference TRBV2 and TRBJ1-1, reads EPEVTQTPSHQVTQMGQEVILRCVPISNHLYFYWYRQILGQKVEFLVSFYNNEISEKSEIFDDQFSVERPDGSNFTLKIRSTKLEDSAMYFCASSLSGTVNTEAFFGQGTRLTVV.

V gene TRBV5-1 combines with J gene TRBJ1-5; the match to TRBD1 covers 9 bases. V was pared by 3 bases and J by 1 base, with 2 bases of the junction left unmatched. There are 15 residues in the CDR3. Germline V lookup: CDR1 SGHRS, CDR2 YFSETQ. The CDR3 bases are TGCGCCAGCAGCTGGGGGACAGGGAGCAATCAGCCCCAGCATTTT. Translating it yields CASSWGTGSNQPQHF.

The rearrangement joins TRBV3-1 (or the pseudogene TRBV3-2) to TRBJ2-3; 13 bases agree with TRBD2. V shed 0 bases and J 0 bases; nucleotides not matched to a gene: 6. This CDR3 contains 19 residues. Germline V lookup: CDR1 LGHDT, CDR2 YNNKEL (reference sequence). The CDR3 spells CASSQDLVTSGGSTDTQYF. The DNA for the CDR3 is TGTGCCAGCAGCCAAGATCTCGTGACTAGCGGGGGGAGCACAGATACGCAGTATTTT.

The rearrangement joins TRBV6-5 to TRBJ1-4; perhaps TRBD1 as D (5 bases). This CDR3 contains 15 residues. Per germline, CDR1 MNHEY and CDR2 SVGAGI. V was cut by 6 bases and J by 4 bases, with 15 bases left in between. This chain's CDR3 is CASRGQGSNNEKLFF. The CDR3 nucleotides are TGTGCCAGCAGGGGTCAGGGAAGTAATAATGAAAAACTGTTTTTT.